The entry below describes one T cell receptor beta chain. TCRdb keeps only in-frame clones here, not all; method: immunoSEQ multiplex PCR. This table holds 140,000 or so clones, around 89% found once. The data are from a study of cytomegalovirus exposure and HLA in healthy donors. Germline loops: CDR1 LNHDA, CDR2 SQIVND (reference sequence). The CDR3 spans 15 residues. The V and J ends lost 6 bases and 2 bases, in that order; junction bases with no gene match: 5. The chain links TRBV19 to TRBJ1-5; 9 bases align to TRBD1. The TCR originated in a woman aged 25 to 45 in good health and CMV-seropositive. The sequenced sample was PBMCs. The chain's CDR3 is CASRSWTGGNQPQHF. In DNA, the CDR3 is TGTGCCAGTAGATCCTGGACAGGGGGCAATCAGCCCCAGCATTTT.